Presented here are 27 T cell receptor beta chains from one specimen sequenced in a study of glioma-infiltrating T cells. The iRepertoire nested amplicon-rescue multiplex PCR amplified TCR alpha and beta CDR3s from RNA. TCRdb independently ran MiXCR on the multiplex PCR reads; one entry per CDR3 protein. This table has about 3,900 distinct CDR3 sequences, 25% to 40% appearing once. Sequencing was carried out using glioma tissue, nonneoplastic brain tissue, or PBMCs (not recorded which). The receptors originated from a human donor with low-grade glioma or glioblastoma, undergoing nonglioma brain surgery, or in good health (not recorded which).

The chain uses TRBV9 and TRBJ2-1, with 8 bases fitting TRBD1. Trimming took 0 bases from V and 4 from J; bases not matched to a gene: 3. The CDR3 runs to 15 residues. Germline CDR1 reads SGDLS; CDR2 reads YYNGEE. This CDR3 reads CASSVGQGAYNEQFF. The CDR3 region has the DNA TGTGCCAGCAGCGTAGGGCAGGGGGCTTACAATGAGCAGTTCTTC.

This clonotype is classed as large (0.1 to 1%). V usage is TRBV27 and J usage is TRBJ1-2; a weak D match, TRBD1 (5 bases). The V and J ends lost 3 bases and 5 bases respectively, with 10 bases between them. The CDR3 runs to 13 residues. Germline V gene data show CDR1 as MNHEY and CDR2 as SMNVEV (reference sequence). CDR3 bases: TGTGCCAGCAGTTTGTCTACAGGTTATGGCTACACCTTC. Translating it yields CASSLSTGYGYTF.

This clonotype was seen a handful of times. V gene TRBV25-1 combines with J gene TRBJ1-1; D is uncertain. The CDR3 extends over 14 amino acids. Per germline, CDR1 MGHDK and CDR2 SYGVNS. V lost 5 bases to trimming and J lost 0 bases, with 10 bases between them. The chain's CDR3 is CASSIGGLNTEAFF. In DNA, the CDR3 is TGTGCCAGCAGTATCGGAGGGTTGAACACTGAAGCTTTCTTT.

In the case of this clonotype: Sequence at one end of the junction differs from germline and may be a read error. CDR3 residues: CASSYVISWQGSSF. The DNA of the CDR3 is TGTGCCAGCAGTTACGTCATATCGTGGCAGGGCTCTTCCTTT. This chain connects TRBV6-2 or TRBV6-3 to TRBJ1-1, with D possibly matching TRBD1 (5 bases). The V gene's germline CDR1 is MNHEY and CDR2 SVGEGT. The CDR3 length is 14 residues.

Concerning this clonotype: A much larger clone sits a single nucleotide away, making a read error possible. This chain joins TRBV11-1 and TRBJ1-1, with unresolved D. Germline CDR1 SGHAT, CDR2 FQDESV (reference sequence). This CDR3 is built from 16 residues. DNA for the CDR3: TGTGCCAGCAGCTTAGATATCCTCGTGGTGAACACTAAAGCTTTCTTT. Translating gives CASSLDILVVNTKAFF.

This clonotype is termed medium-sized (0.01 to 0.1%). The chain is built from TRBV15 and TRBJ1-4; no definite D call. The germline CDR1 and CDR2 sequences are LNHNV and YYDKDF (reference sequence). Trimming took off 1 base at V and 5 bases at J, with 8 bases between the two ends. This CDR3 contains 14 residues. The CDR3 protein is CATSRVSPNEKLFF. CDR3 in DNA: TGTGCCACCAGCAGAGTCAGCCCAAATGAAAAACTGTTTTTT.

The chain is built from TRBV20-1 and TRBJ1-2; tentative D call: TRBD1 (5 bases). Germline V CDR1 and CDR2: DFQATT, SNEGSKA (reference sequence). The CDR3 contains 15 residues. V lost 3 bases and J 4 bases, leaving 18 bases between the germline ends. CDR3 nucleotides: TGCAGTGCTAGCCTGGGGGTCGCTGTTGTCTATGGCTACACCTTC. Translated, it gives CSASLGVAVVYGYTF.

The CDR3 coding sequence is TGTGCCAGCAGCGAGAGAGGTAGTGCCCTTAATGAAAAACTGTTTTTT. Translated, it gives CASSERGSALNEKLFF. The chain combines TRBV9 with TRBJ1-4; no reliable D call. The CDR3 sequence is 16 residues long. V lost 3 bases and J 4 bases, leaving 16 bases between the germline ends. Germline V gives CDR1 SGDLS, CDR2 YYNGEE.

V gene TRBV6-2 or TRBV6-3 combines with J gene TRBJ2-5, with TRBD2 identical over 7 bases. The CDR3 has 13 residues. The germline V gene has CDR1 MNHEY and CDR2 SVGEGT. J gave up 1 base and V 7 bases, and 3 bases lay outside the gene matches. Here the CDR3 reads CASTGTTQETQYF. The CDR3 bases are TGTGCCAGCACGGGGACTACCCAAGAGACCCAGTACTTC.

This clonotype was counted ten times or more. In nucleotides, the CDR3 is TGCGCCAGCAGCCAAGATCGCGGTAGCGGGTCAGATACGCAGTATTTT. It yields the protein CASSQDRGSGSDTQYF. The chain is built from TRBV4-3 and TRBJ2-3, with 7 bases identical to TRBD2. Germline V CDR1 and CDR2: LGHNA, YSLEER. This CDR3 has 16 amino acids. Trimming took 0 bases from V and 4 from J; bases not matched to a gene: 7.

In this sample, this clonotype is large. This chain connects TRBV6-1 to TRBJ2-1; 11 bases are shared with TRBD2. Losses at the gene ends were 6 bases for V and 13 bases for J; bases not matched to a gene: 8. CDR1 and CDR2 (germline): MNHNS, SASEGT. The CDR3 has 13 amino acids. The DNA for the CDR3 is TGTGCCAGCAGAGAGACTAGCGGGGACCGACAGTTCTTC. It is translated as CASRETSGDRQFF.

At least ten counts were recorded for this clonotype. The CDR3 DNA reads as TGTGCCAGCAGTTTAGTGAGGGGCAGGAGTGAGCAGTACTTC. Its translation is CASSLVRGRSEQYF. The rearrangement joins TRBV12-3 or TRBV12-4 to TRBJ2-7; perhaps D is TRBD1 or TRBD2 (5 bases each). The V and J ends lost 1 base and 7 bases respectively, with 14 bases between them. The CDR3 has 14 amino acids.

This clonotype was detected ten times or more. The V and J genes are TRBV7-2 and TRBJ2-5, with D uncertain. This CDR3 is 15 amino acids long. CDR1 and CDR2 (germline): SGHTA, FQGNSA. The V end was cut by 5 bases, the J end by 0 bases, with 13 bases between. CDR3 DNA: TGTGCCAGCAGCCCAGTAGCAAGGTACCAAGAGACCCAGTACTTC. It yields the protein CASSPVARYQETQYF.

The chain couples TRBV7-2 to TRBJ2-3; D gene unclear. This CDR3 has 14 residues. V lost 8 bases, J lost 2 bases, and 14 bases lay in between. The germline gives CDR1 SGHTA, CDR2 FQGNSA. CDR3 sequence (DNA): TGTGCCAGCGGCGACGGCGTCACCACAGATACGCAGTATTTT. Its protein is CASGDGVTTDTQYF.

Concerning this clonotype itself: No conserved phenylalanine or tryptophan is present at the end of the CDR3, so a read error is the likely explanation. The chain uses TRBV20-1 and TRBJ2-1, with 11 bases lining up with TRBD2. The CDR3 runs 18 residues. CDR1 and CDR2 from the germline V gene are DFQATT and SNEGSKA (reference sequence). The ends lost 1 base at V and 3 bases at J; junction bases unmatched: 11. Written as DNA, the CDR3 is TGCAGTGCTAGAGGTGGCCGTCTAGCGGGAGGAAGCTACAATGAGCAGTTCCTC. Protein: CSARGGRLAGGSYNEQFL.

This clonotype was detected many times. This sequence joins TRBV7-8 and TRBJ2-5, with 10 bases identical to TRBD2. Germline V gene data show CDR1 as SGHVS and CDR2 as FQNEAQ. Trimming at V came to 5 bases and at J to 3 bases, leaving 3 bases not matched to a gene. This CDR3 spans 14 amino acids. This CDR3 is CASSVGLAEETQYF. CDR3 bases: TGTGCCAGCAGCGTTGGACTAGCGGAAGAGACCCAGTACTTC. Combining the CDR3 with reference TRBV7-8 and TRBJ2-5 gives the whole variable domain GAGVSQSPRYKVAKRGQDVALRCDPISGHVSLFWYQQALGQGPEFLTYFQNEAQLDKSGLPSDRFFAERPEGSVSTLKIQRTQQEDSAVYLCASSVGLAEETQYFGPGTRLLVL.

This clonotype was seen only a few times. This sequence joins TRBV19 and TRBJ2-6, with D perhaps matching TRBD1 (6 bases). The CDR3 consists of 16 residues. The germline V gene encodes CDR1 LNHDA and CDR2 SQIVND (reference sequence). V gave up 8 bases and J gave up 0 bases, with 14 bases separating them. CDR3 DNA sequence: TGTGCCAGTCGCACGGACAGTTACTCTGGGGCCAACGTCCTGACTTTC. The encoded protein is CASRTDSYSGANVLTF. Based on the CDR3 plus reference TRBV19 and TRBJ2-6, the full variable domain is DGGITQSPKYLFRKEGQNVTLSCEQNLNHDAMYWYRQDPGQGLRLIYYSQIVNDFQKGDIAEGYSVSREKKESFPLTVTSAQKNPTAFYLCASRTDSYSGANVLTFGAGSRLTVL.

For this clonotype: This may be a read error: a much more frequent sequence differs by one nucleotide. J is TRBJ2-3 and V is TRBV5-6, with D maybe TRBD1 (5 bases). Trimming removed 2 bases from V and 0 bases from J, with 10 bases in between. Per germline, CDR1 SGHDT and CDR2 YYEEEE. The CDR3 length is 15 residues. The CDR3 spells CASSLRQFSTDTQYF. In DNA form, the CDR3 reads TGTGCCAGCAGCTTAAGACAGTTCAGCACAGATACGCAGTATTTT.

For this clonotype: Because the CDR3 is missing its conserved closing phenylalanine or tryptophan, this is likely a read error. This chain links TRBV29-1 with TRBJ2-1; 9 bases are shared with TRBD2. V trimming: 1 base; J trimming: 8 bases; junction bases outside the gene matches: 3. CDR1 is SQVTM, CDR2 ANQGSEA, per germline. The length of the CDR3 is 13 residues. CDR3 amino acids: CSVEGAGGHEQFL. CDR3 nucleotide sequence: TGCAGCGTTGAAGGAGCGGGGGGCCATGAGCAGTTCCTC.

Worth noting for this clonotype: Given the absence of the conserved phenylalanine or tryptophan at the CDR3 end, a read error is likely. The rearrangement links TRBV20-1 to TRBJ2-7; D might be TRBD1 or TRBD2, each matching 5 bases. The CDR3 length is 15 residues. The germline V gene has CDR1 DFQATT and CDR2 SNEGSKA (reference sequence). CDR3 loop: CSAIYSGTDSYKQYY. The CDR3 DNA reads TGCAGTGCTATTTATTCCGGGACCGACTCCTACAAGCAGTACTAC.

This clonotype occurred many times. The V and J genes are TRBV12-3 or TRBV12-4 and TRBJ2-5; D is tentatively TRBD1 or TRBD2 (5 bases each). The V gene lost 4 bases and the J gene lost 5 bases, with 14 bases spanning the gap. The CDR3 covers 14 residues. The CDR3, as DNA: TGTGCCAGCAGTTCCGGGACGGTTCGGGAGACCCAGTACTTC. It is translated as CASSSGTVRETQYF.

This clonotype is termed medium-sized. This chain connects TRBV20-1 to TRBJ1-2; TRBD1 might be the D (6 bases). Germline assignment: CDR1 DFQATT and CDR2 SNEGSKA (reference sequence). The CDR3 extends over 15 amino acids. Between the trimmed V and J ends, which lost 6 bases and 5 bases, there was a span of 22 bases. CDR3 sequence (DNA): TGCAGTGCCCACTTGGGGGCCCGTGATTCATATGGCTACACCTTC. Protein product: CSAHLGARDSYGYTF.

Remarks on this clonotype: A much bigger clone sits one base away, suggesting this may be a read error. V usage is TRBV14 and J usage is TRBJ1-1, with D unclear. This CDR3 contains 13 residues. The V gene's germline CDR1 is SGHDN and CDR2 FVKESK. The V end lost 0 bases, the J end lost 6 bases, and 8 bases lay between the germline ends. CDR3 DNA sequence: TGTGCCAGCAGCCAAGAAAGGATGGCTGAAGCTTTCTTT. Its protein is CASSQERMAEAFF. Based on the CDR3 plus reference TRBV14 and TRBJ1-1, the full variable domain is EAGVTQFPSHSVIEKGQTVTLRCDPISGHDNLYWYRRVMGKEIKFLLHFVKESKQDESGMPNNRFLAERTGGTYSTLKVQPAELEDSGVYFCASSQERMAEAFFGQGTRLTVV.

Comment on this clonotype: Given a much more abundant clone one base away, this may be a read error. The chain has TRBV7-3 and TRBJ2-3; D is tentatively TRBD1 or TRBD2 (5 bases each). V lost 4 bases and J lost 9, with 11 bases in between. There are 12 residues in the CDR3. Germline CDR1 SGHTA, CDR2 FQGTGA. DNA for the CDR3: TGTGCCAGCAGCTCGCGGTGGGGGACGCAGTATTTT. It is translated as CASSSRWGTQYF.

The CDR3 loop is CSVEGGPAMGGELFF. In nucleotides, the CDR3 is TGCAGCGTTGAAGGAGGCCCTGCGATGGGCGGGGAGCTGTTTTTT. The chain combines TRBV29-1 with TRBJ2-2; D call uncertain. The ends were cut back, 1 base at V and 7 bases at J, with 16 bases in the middle. The CDR3 is 15 residues long. Germline V gene data show CDR1 as SQVTM and CDR2 as ANQGSEA.

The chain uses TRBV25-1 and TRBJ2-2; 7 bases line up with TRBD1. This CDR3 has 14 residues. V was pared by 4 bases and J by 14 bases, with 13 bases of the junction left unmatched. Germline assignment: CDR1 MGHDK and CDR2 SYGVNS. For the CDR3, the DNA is TGTGCCAGCAGTGGAGACAGGGACACCGGGGTACTGTTTTTT. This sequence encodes CASSGDRDTGVLFF.

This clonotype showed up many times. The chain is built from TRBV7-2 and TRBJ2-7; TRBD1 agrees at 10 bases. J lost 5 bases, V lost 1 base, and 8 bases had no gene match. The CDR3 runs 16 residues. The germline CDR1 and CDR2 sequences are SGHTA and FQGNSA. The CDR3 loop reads CASSLERRQGADEQYF. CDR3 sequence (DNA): TGTGCCAGCAGCTTAGAAAGGAGACAGGGGGCCGACGAGCAGTACTTC.